This TCR beta chain was captured in a study of blood T cell repertoires in COVID-19. Study background: Recovered status in Cohort 3 required two negative PCRs, clearance, or symptom resolution. From the United States, Italy and Spain came samples of acute and convalescent COVID-19.

Study processing details: Amplification of reference gene primers provided the estimated nucleated cell counts. Using immunoSEQ multiplex PCR, the repertoire was profiled, and TCRdb retains in-frame clones only, with some absent. The V and J calls and clone size were taken over from that table, and D and trimming were inferred from the DNA. Found here are fewer than 150,000 clones, approximately 80% of them singletons; the top ten hold roughly 3.8%. Germline loops: CDR1 SNHLY, CDR2 FYNNEI. Trimming cost V 5 bases and J 5 bases; bases outside gene matches: 5. The CDR3 totals 13 residues. The chain carries TRBV2 and TRBJ1-1, with 7 bases that match TRBD1. Sequencing input: PBMCs or T cells enriched from blood (not recorded which). The receptor was derived from a man aged 45-65 years in a cohort exposed to, infected with or recovered from COVID-19 (not recorded which). CDR3 region: CASSPPGGTEAFF. In DNA form, the CDR3 reads TGTGCCAGCAGTCCACCAGGGGGAACTGAAGCTTTCTTT.